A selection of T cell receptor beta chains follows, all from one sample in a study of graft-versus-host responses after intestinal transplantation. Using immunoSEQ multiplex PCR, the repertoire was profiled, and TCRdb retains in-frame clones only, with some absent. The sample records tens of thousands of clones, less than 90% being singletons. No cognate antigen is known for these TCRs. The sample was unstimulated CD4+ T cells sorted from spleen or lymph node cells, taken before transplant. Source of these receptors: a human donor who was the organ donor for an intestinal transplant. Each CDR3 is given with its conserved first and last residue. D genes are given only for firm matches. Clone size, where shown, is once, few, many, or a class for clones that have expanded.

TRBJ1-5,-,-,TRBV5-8,CASSLGANQPQHF,TGTGCCAGCAGCCTAGGAGCTAATCAGCCCCAGCATTTT
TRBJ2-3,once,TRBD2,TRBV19,CASSDGTSGRPQYF,TGTGCCAGTAGCGATGGGACTAGCGGAAGACCGCAGTATTTT
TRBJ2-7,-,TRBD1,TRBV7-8,CASSLEGQGPYEQYF,TGTGCCAGCAGCTTAGAGGGACAGGGCCCCTACGAGCAGTACTTC
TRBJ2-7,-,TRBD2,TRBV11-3,CASSQPGLASYEQYF,TGTGCCAGCAGCCAGCCGGGACTAGCGTCATACGAGCAGTACTTC
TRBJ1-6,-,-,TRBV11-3,CASSLEVQGSSPLHF,TGTGCCAGCAGCTTAGAGGTCCAGGGGTCTTCACCCCTCCACTTT
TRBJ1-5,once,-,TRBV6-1,CASSEGPGNQPQHF,TGTGCCAGCAGTGAAGGGCCAGGCAATCAGCCCCAGCATTTT
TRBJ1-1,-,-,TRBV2,CASTRQVMNTEAFF,TGTGCCAGCACCCGACAGGTCATGAACACTGAAGCTTTCTTT
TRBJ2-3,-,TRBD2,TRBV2,CAGGTSATSDTQYF,TGTGCCGGGGGGACTAGTGCTACATCAGATACGCAGTATTTT
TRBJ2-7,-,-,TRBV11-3,CASSPHRVLSYEQYF,TGTGCCAGCAGCCCCCACAGGGTTCTCTCCTACGAGCAGTACTTC
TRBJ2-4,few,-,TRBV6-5,CASSTRTAGDIQYF,TGTGCCAGCAGTACTAGGACGGCCGGGGACATTCAGTACTTC
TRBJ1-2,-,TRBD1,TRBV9,CASRGTGGGTSYGYTF,TGTGCCAGCAGAGGCACAGGGGGGGGCACGTCCTATGGCTACACCTTC
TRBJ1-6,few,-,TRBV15,CATSRARYSPLHF,TGTGCCACCAGCAGAGCGAGGTATTCACCCCTCCACTTT
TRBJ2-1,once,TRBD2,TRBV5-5,CASSLPQLAGGDEQFF,TGTGCCAGCAGCTTACCCCAACTAGCGGGGGGGGATGAGCAGTTCTTC
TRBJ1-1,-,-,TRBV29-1,CSVDPQGNTEAFF,TGCAGCGTTGATCCGCAGGGTAACACTGAAGCTTTCTTT
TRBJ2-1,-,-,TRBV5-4,CASSLKGANPLYNEQFF,TGTGCCAGCAGCTTGAAAGGAGCCAATCCCCTCTACAATGAGCAGTTCTTC
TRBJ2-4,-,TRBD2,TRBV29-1,CSVAGLAGASIQYF,TGCAGCGTTGCGGGACTAGCGGGAGCAAGCATTCAGTACTTC
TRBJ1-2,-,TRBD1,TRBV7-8,CASSLVGQGNGYTF,TGTGCCAGCAGCTTAGTGGGACAGGGGAATGGCTACACCTTC
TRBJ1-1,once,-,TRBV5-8,CASSLARGSVNTEAFF,TGTGCCAGCAGCTTGGCGCGTGGCAGCGTGAACACTGAAGCTTTCTTT
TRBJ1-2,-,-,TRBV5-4,CASSGTGNYGYTF,TGTGCCAGCAGCGGTACAGGGAACTATGGCTACACCTTC
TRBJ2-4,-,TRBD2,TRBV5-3,CARSLLNLAGGRVKNIQYF,TGTGCCAGAAGCTTGTTGAACCTAGCGGGGGGGCGAGTCAAAAACATTCAGTACTTC
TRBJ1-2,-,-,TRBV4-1,CASSQGGRPYGYTF,TGCGCCAGCAGCCAAGGAGGGCGCCCCTATGGCTACACCTTC
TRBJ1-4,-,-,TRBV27,CASSFSRTDRYEKLFF,TGTGCCAGCAGTTTCTCCCGGACAGATCGATATGAAAAACTGTTTTTT
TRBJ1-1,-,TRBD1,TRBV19,CASSSLDRVPFEAFF,TGTGCCAGTAGTTCCCTCGACAGGGTTCCGTTTGAAGCTTTCTTT
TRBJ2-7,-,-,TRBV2,CASSVTGSGQYF,TGTGCCAGCAGTGTCACGGGGTCAGGGCAGTACTTC
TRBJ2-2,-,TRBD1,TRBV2,CASRKGNRGSGELFF,TGTGCCAGCAGAAAGGGGAACAGGGGCTCCGGGGAGCTGTTTTTT
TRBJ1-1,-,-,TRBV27,CASRAQEDTEAFF,TGTGCCAGCAGGGCTCAAGAGGACACTGAAGCTTTCTTT
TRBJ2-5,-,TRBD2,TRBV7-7,CASSLARAGGRETQYF,TGTGCTAGCAGCTTAGCGAGAGCGGGGGGTCGAGAGACCCAGTACTTC
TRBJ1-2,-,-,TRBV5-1,CASSLGNGNDGYGYTF,TGCGCCAGCAGCTTGGGTAACGGGAATGACGGGTATGGCTACACCTTC
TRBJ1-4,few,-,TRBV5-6,CASSLVGYGEKLFF,TGTGCCAGCAGCTTGGTCGGGTATGGGGAAAAACTGTTTTTT
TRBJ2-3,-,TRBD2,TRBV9,CASSVASGRWADTQYF,TGTGCCAGCAGCGTAGCTAGCGGGAGGTGGGCAGATACGCAGTATTTT
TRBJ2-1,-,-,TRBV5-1,CASSLGASVSYNEQFF,TGCGCCAGCAGCTTGGGGGCTAGCGTCTCCTACAATGAGCAGTTCTTC
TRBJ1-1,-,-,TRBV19,CASLKGSGTEAFF,TGTGCCAGCCTCAAGGGGTCGGGCACTGAAGCTTTCTTT
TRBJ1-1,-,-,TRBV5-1,CASSLDAGPGEAFF,TGCGCCAGCAGCTTGGATGCGGGGCCGGGTGAAGCTTTCTTT
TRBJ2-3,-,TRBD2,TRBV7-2,CASSLRLAGLTDTQYF,TGTGCCAGCAGCTTAAGGCTAGCGGGGCTCACAGATACGCAGTATTTT
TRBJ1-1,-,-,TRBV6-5,CASSYFSGREAFF,TGTGCCAGCAGTTACTTCTCAGGGAGGGAAGCTTTCTTT
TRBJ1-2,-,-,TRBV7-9,CASSRDYSGGTF,TGTGCCAGCAGCCGGGACTATTCCGGCGGCACCTTC
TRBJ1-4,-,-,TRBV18,CASSLRVTTNEKLFF,TGTGCCAGCTCACTCAGGGTGACAACTAATGAAAAACTGTTTTTT
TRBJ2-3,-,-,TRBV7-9,CASSISDTQYF,TGTGCCAGCAGCATCTCAGATACGCAGTATTTT
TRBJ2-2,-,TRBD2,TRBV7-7,CASSLGLAGASGELFF,TGTGCTAGCAGCTTAGGGCTAGCGGGAGCATCCGGGGAGCTGTTTTTT
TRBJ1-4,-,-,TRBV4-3,CASSQVTVATNEKLFF,TGCGCCAGCAGCCAAGTAACGGTTGCAACTAATGAAAAACTGTTTTTT
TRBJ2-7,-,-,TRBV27,CASTPPGIPVGEQYF,TGTGCCAGCACTCCCCCAGGGATACCTGTGGGAGAGCAGTACTTC
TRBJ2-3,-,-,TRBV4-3,CASSQDRWGADTQYF,TGCGCCAGCAGCCAAGATCGGTGGGGGGCAGATACGCAGTATTTT
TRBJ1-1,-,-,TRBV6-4,CASSDPGGEAFF,TGTGCCAGCAGTGACCCGGGGGGTGAAGCTTTCTTT